One sample yielded the 27 T cell receptor beta chains listed below, sequenced in a study of blood T cell repertoires in COVID-19. TCRdb keeps only in-frame clones here, not all; method: immunoSEQ multiplex PCR. Of 200,000 to 250,000 clones listed, approximately 80% were seen once; the top ten hold roughly 1.9%. The specimen was peripheral blood. All receptors derive from a man younger than 40 who had recovered from COVID-19.

The rearrangement uses TRBV5-1 and TRBJ2-7; D is unresolved. Germline V gene lookup returns CDR1 SGHRS and CDR2 YFSETQ. This CDR3 is built from 14 residues. V gave up 5 bases and J gave up 2 bases, with 14 bases separating them. CDR3 loop: CASRAESQTYEQYF. CDR3 nucleotides: TGCGCCAGCAGAGCTGAGAGCCAAACCTACGAGCAGTACTTC.

Only a few counts were recorded for this clone. This chain uses TRBV5-1 with TRBJ2-7; 13 bases are a match to TRBD2. The trim removed 0 bases at V and 2 bases at J, leaving 11 bases unmatched. Germline lookup yields CDR1 SGHRS and CDR2 YFSETQ. This CDR3 spans 19 amino acids. The CDR3 DNA sequence: TGCGCCAGCAGCTTGGCCGGAACTAGCGGGGGGGCCGGAACCTACGAGCAGTACTTC. Its translation: CASSLAGTSGGAGTYEQYF.

This chain connects TRBV28 to TRBJ1-3; 7 bases are a match to TRBD1. This CDR3 has 15 amino acids. With 7 bases clipped from V and 0 bases from J, the junction kept 6 bases outside the gene matches. Looked up from germline, CDR1 is MDHEN and CDR2 is SYDVKM. DNA of the CDR3: TGTGCCAGCACCTGGACAGGAAGCTCTGGAAACACCATATATTTT. This sequence encodes CASTWTGSSGNTIYF.

The rearrangement links TRBV5-1 to TRBJ1-4, with D possibly TRBD1 on 5 matching bases. The V end was cut by 0 bases, the J end by 5 bases, with 8 bases between. This CDR3 has 14 residues. The germline gives CDR1 SGHRS, CDR2 YFSETQ. The CDR3 spells CASSLGQTNEKLFF. CDR3 sequence (DNA): TGCGCCAGCAGCTTGGGACAGACAAATGAAAAACTGTTTTTT.

The chain joins TRBV6-6 to TRBJ2-7; possible D gene TRBD2, 6 bases. CDR3 length equals 14 residues. V lost 4 bases and J lost 4, with 14 bases in between. Looked up from germline, CDR1 is MNHNY and CDR2 is SVGAGI (reference sequence). CDR3 loop: CASSLGEALYEQYF. As DNA, the CDR3 is TGTGCCAGCAGTTTGGGGGAGGCCCTTTACGAGCAGTACTTC.

The CDR3 region is CASSPGLPSSYNEQFF. The DNA for the CDR3 is TGTGCCAGCAGCCCCGGTTTACCAAGCTCCTACAATGAGCAGTTCTTC. V gene TRBV5-4 combines with J gene TRBJ2-1; D not resolved. Trimming took off 4 bases at V and 0 bases at J, with 14 bases between the two ends. Looked up from germline, CDR1 is SGHNT and CDR2 is YYREEE (reference sequence). The CDR3 extends over 16 amino acids.

V is TRBV7-2 and J is TRBJ2-1; weak D call: TRBD2 (6 bases). The germline gives CDR1 SGHTA, CDR2 FQGNSA. With 8 bases removed from V and 5 bases from J, the gap between germline ends came to 13 bases. The CDR3 covers 13 residues. As DNA, the CDR3 is TGTGCCAGCCTCCGGCGGGGAGACAATGAGCAGTTCTTC. Its protein product is CASLRRGDNEQFF.

J is TRBJ2-5 and V is TRBV7-2; D might be TRBD2 (5 bases). V gave up 2 bases and J gave up 4 bases, with 11 bases separating them. Germline assignment: CDR1 SGHTA and CDR2 FQGNSA. The CDR3 has 14 amino acids. For the CDR3, the DNA is TGTGCCAGCAGCTTACCCCGGGGATTAGAGACCCAGTACTTC. It codes for CASSLPRGLETQYF.

The chain is built from TRBV18 and TRBJ1-2; TRBD1 matches 8 bases. V was pared by 5 bases and J by 3 bases, with 2 bases of the junction left unmatched. The CDR3 sequence is 13 residues long. Germline-derived CDR1 and CDR2 are KGHSH and LQKENI. The CDR3, as DNA: TGTGCCAGCTCAACGGGACAGGACTATGGCTACACCTTC. The encoded protein is CASSTGQDYGYTF.

This CDR3 is CATSRDTQYF. Here the CDR3 DNA reads TGTGCCACCTCGAGGGATACGCAGTATTTT. This rearrangement joins TRBV2 to TRBJ2-3; D is undetermined. V was trimmed by 10 bases and J by 6 bases, leaving 8 bases between them. Germline V CDR1 and CDR2: SNHLY, FYNNEI. This CDR3 comprises 10 residues.

The chain combines TRBV15 with TRBJ2-3; 11 bases fit TRBD2. Germline lookup yields CDR1 LNHNV and CDR2 YYDKDF (reference sequence). The CDR3 spans 17 residues. The V segment lost 0 bases and the J segment 1 base; nucleotides outside the gene matches: 3. CDR3 sequence (DNA): TGTGCCACCAGCAGAGACTTGACTAGCGGGGGCACAGATACGCAGTATTTT. This translates into CATSRDLTSGGTDTQYF. Combining the CDR3 with reference TRBV15 and TRBJ2-3 gives the whole variable domain DAMVIQNPRYQVTQFGKPVTLSCSQTLNHNVMYWYQQKSSQAPKLLFHYYDKDFNNEADTPDNFQSRRPNTSFCFLDIRSPGLGDTAMYLCATSRDLTSGGTDTQYFGPGTRLTVL.

This rearrangement joins TRBV5-6 to TRBJ1-2; TRBD1 is a possible D gene (5 bases). Germline V gene data show CDR1 as SGHDT and CDR2 as YYEEEE. The CDR3 has 15 residues. Deletions cut 2 bases from V and 5 bases from J, with 16 bases between. The CDR3 coding sequence is TGTGCCAGCAGCTTAGAAGGGGCATATATATATGGCTACACCTTC. Protein sequence: CASSLEGAYIYGYTF. The full variable domain, completed using reference TRBV5-6 and TRBJ1-2, is DAGVTQSPTHLIKTRGQQVTLRCSPKSGHDTVSWYQQALGQGPQFIFQYYEEEERQRGNFPDRFSGHQFPNYSSELNVNALLLGDSALYLCASSLEGAYIYGYTFGSGTRLTVV.

The chain has TRBV7-9 and TRBJ1-6, with 9 bases that match TRBD1. Losses at the gene ends were 0 bases for V and 9 bases for J; bases not matched to a gene: 6. The CDR3 spans 16 residues. CDR1 and CDR2 (germline): SEHNR, FQNEAQ (reference sequence). The CDR3 coding sequence is TGTGCCAGCAGCTTAGCGTTTGGGACAGGGATTTCACCCCTCCACTTT. It yields the protein CASSLAFGTGISPLHF.

This clone was counted a few times. The chain carries TRBV7-3 and TRBJ1-1, with 7 positions matching TRBD1. CDR1 and CDR2 from the germline V gene are SGHTA and FQGTGA. The CDR3 contains 12 residues. The V and J ends lost 5 bases and 7 bases, in that order; junction bases with no gene match: 4. CDR3 residues: CASSPGGGEAFF. CDR3 bases: TGTGCCAGCAGCCCAGGGGGTGGTGAAGCTTTCTTT.

The V call is TRBV2, the J call TRBJ2-2; perhaps TRBD2 as D (6 bases). The length of the CDR3 is 14 residues. Trimming took 7 bases from V and 0 from J, leaving 9 bases between them. CDR1 is SNHLY, CDR2 FYNNEI, per germline. CDR3 residues: CASTEGANTGELFF. DNA of the CDR3: TGTGCCAGCACGGAGGGCGCGAACACCGGGGAGCTGTTTTTT.

The V call is TRBV7-2, the J call TRBJ1-2; D remains ambiguous. CDR1 SGHTA and CDR2 FQGNSA come from the germline V gene. The CDR3 sequence is 14 residues long. The V end lost 1 base, the J end lost 3 bases, and 9 bases lay between the germline ends. CDR3 coding DNA: TGTGCCAGCAGCTTAGATCCAGATTACTATGGCTACACCTTC. Translation: CASSLDPDYYGYTF. Full variable domain (missing parts from reference TRBV7-2 and TRBJ1-2): GAGVSQSPSNKVTEKGKDVELRCDPISGHTALYWYRQSLGQGLEFLIYFQGNSAPDKSGLPSDRFSAERTGGSVSTLTIQRTQQEDSAVYLCASSLDPDYYGYTFGSGTRLTVV.

The chain combines TRBV4-2 with TRBJ1-5, with D maybe TRBD1 (5 bases). The CDR3 length is 17 residues. Germline CDR1 reads LGHNA; CDR2 reads YNFKEQ. V lost 0 bases and J lost 6, with 18 bases in between. The CDR3 reads CASSQDIHTVQGQPQHF. The CDR3 region has the DNA TGTGCCAGCAGCCAAGATATTCATACTGTGCAGGGTCAGCCCCAGCATTTT.

The chain links TRBV28 to TRBJ2-2; D is ambiguous. The V and J ends lost 3 bases and 0 bases respectively, with 8 bases between them. The V gene's germline CDR1 is MDHEN and CDR2 SYDVKM. CDR3 length: 15 residues. The CDR3 sequence: CASSFGGANTGELFF. The CDR3 coding sequence is TGTGCCAGCAGTTTCGGCGGCGCGAACACCGGGGAGCTGTTTTTT.

The rearrangement uses TRBV7-8 and TRBJ1-1, with D perhaps matching TRBD1 (5 bases). The CDR3 totals 14 residues. V lost 5 bases and J lost 1, with 11 bases in between. Germline V gene sequence: CDR1 SGHVS, CDR2 FQNEAQ. The CDR3 is CASSATGENTEAFF. Here the CDR3 DNA reads TGTGCCAGCAGCGCAACAGGAGAGAACACTGAAGCTTTCTTT.

The rearrangement links TRBV10-2 to TRBJ1-2; D not resolved. This CDR3 comprises 12 residues. Per germline, CDR1 WSHSY and CDR2 SAAADI. The germline V and J ends were trimmed by 7 bases and 0 bases, with 6 bases remaining between them. Here the CDR3 DNA reads TGCGCCAGCACCTCTGCTAACTATGGCTACACCTTC. Translated, it gives CASTSANYGYTF.

The chain combines TRBV5-1 with TRBJ2-7; maybe TRBD2 (6 bases). Looked up from germline, CDR1 is SGHRS and CDR2 is YFSETQ. The CDR3 extends over 15 amino acids. Trimming stripped 4 bases from V and 1 base from J, with 15 bases between. In DNA, the CDR3 is TGCGCCAGCAGCGCCTCCGGGACTTTTTCCTACGAGCAGTACTTC. It yields the protein CASSASGTFSYEQYF.

In its sample, this clone was seen once. The rearrangement links TRBV12-3 or TRBV12-4 to TRBJ1-2; D is unresolved. Trimming stripped 2 bases from V and 4 bases from J, with 8 bases between. The CDR3 consists of 13 residues. This CDR3 is CASSLSRAYGYTF. In nucleotides, the CDR3 is TGTGCCAGCAGTTTAAGTCGCGCCTATGGCTACACCTTC.

The chain has TRBV6-6 and TRBJ2-2; 9 positions agree with TRBD1. The V and J ends lost 8 bases and 7 bases, in that order; junction bases with no gene match: 8. Germline V gene lookup returns CDR1 MNHNY and CDR2 SVGAGI (reference sequence). This CDR3 comprises 14 residues. The CDR3 nucleotides read TGTGCCAGCGGAAGGGACAGGGACGACGGGGAGCTGTTTTTT. Translation gives CASGRDRDDGELFF.

V and J are TRBV5-1 and TRBJ2-1; maybe TRBD2 (5 bases). The ends were cut back, 3 bases at V and 9 bases at J, with 13 bases in the middle. CDR1 is SGHRS and CDR2 is YFSETQ in the germline V gene. The CDR3 is 13 amino acids. CDR3 coding DNA: TGCGCCAGCAGCTACCTGGGTGGGAGTGAGCAGTTCTTC. It codes for CASSYLGGSEQFF. Variable domain in full (rest from reference TRBV5-1 and TRBJ2-1): KAGVTQTPRYLIKTRGQQVTLSCSPISGHRSVSWYQQTPGQGLQFLFEYFSETQRNKGNFPGRFSGRQFSNSRSEMNVSTLELGDSALYLCASSYLGGSEQFFGPGTRLTVL.

The J gene is TRBJ2-7, the V gene TRBV24-1; D not resolved. Trimming stripped 4 bases from V and 2 bases from J, with 11 bases between. CDR1 KGHDR and CDR2 SFDVKD come from the germline V gene. The CDR3 totals 14 residues. The CDR3 spells CATSDPSGPYEQYF. CDR3 bases: TGTGCCACCAGTGACCCTTCAGGCCCCTACGAGCAGTACTTC.

V usage is TRBV19 and J usage is TRBJ1-2; 7 bases fit TRBD1. CDR1 and CDR2 (germline): LNHDA, SQIVND (reference sequence). The CDR3 loop spans 16 amino acids. Losses at the gene ends were 1 base for V and 2 bases for J; bases not matched to a gene: 7. The chain's CDR3 is CASSIGQGIVNYGYTF. The DNA for the CDR3 is TGTGCCAGTAGTATAGGACAGGGAATCGTGAACTATGGCTACACCTTC.

The chain couples TRBV7-2 to TRBJ2-3; D might be TRBD1 (6 bases). Germline-derived CDR1 and CDR2 are SGHTA and FQGNSA. CDR3 size: 15 residues. V was pared by 1 base and J by 5 bases, with 13 bases between. In DNA form, the CDR3 reads TGTGCCAGCAGCTTAGATTGGGGGCCTGAAGATACGCAGTATTTT. Its translation is CASSLDWGPEDTQYF.